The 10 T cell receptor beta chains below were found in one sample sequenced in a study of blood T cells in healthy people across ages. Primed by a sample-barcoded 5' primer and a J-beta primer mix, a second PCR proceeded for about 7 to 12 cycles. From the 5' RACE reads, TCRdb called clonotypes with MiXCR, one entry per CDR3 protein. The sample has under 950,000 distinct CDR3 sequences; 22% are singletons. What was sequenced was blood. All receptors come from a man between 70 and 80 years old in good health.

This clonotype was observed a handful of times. The DNA for the CDR3 is TGCAGTGCCGACCGGGGTGGCACCTACGAGCAGTACTTC. Its translation is CSADRGGTYEQYF. The chain couples TRBV20-1 to TRBJ2-7, with D maybe TRBD2 (5 bases). Trimming took 6 bases from V and 2 from J, leaving 14 bases between them. Germline loops: CDR1 DFQATT, CDR2 SNEGSKA (reference sequence). The CDR3 has 13 amino acids.

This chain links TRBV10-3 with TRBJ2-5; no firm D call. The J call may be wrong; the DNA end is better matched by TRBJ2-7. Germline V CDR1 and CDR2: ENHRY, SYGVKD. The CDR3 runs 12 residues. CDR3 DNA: TGTGCCATCAGTGATCTTTCCTACGAGCAGTACGTC. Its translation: CAISDLSYEQYV.

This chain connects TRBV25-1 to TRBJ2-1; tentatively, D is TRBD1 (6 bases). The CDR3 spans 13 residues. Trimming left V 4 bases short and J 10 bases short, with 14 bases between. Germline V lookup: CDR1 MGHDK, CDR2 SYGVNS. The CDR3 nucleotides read TGTGCCAGCAGTGGCTACAGGGACCGGGAGCAGTTCTTC. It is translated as CASSGYRDREQFF.

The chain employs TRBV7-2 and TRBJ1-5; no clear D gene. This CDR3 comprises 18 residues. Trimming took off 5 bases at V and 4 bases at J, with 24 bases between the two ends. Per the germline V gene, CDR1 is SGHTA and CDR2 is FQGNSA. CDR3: CASSPSGHTGSRNQPQHF. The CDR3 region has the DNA TGTGCCAGCAGCCCGAGTGGGCATACGGGGTCTAGGAATCAGCCCCAGCATTTT.

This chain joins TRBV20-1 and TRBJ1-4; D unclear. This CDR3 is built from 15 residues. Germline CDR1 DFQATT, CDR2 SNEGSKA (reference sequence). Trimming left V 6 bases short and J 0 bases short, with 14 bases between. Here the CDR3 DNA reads TGCAGTGCCACATCTGGAGGTGCAACTAATGAAAAACTGTTTTTT. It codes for CSATSGGATNEKLFF.

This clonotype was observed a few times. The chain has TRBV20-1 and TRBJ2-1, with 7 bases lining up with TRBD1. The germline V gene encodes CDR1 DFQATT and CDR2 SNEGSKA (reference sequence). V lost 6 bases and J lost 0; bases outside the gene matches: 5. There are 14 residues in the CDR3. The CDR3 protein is CSALGGYSYNEQFF. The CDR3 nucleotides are TGCAGTGCATTAGGGGGCTACTCCTACAATGAGCAGTTCTTC.

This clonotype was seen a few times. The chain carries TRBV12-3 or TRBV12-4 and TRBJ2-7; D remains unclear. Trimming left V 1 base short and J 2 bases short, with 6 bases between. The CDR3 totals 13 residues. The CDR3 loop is CASSLGETYEQYV. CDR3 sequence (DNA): TGTGCCAGCAGTTTAGGGGAAACCTACGAGCAGTACGTC.

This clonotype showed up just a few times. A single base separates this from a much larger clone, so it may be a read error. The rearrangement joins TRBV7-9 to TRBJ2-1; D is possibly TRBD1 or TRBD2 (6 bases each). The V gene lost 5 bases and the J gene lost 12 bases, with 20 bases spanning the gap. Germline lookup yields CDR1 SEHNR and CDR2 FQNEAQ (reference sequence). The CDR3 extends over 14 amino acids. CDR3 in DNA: TGTGCCAGCAGCCCGCCGGGAGTAGGGGGTGGGCAGTTCTTC. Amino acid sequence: CASSPPGVGGGQFF.

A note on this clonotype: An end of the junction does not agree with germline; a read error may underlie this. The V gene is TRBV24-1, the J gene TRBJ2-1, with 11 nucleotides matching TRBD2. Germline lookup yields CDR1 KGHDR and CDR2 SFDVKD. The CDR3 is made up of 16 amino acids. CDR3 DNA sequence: TGCGCCACCAGTGAGGCGCTAGCGGGGGGATACAATGAGCAGTTCTTC. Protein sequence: CATSEALAGGYNEQFF.

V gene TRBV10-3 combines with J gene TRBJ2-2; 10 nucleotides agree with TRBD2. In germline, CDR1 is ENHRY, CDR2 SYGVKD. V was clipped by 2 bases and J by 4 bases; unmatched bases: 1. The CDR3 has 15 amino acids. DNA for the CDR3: TGTGCCATCAGTGAGCTAGCGGGGGCCACCGGGGAGCTGTTTTTT. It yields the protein CAISELAGATGELFF.